The 21 T cell receptor beta chains listed next were all sequenced from one sample in a study of Graves' ophthalmopathy and Graves' hyperthyroidism. Amplification targeted the TCR beta CDR3 regions, with RNA transcripts as the source material. RT-PCR was first run with HTBI primers, then multiplex PCR in a second round. TCRdb processed the multiplex PCR reads anew with MiXCR; each CDR3 protein has one entry. The table has hundreds of thousands of distinct CDR3 sequences, approximately 22% seen once. The material sequenced was peripheral blood. All receptors come from a woman between 18 and 29 years old with stable Graves' hyperthyroidism. Some clones in this sample may be carry-over from other donors' samples.

This clonotype was counted many times. The gene calls are TRBV5-1 and TRBJ2-7; no clear D gene. V was clipped by 3 bases and J by 5 bases, with 6 bases between them. This CDR3 has 11 amino acids. Germline V gene data show CDR1 as SGHRS and CDR2 as YFSETQ. CDR3: CASSSVDEQYF. The CDR3 DNA sequence: TGCGCCAGCAGCTCCGTAGACGAGCAGTACTTC.

The chain combines TRBV6-1 with TRBJ1-1, with D possibly being TRBD1 (6 bases). The CDR3 runs 15 residues. Trimming pared 6 bases from V and 1 base from J, leaving 15 bases between. Germline CDR1 and CDR2: MNHNS and SASEGT. The CDR3 loop reads CASSPLPTGNTEAFF. DNA for the CDR3: TGTGCCAGCAGCCCACTCCCGACAGGGAACACTGAAGCTTTCTTT.

The sample holds many counts of this clonotype. The chain couples TRBV28 to TRBJ1-1; D remains ambiguous. Germline values: CDR1 MDHEN, CDR2 SYDVKM. The V gene lost 3 bases and the J gene lost 0 bases, with 17 bases spanning the gap. This CDR3 has 17 residues. CDR3 amino acids: CASSLGWGSLMNTEAFF. The DNA for the CDR3 is TGTGCCAGCAGTTTGGGATGGGGAAGCCTAATGAACACTGAAGCTTTCTTT.

In its sample, this clonotype was seen many times. V and J are TRBV29-1 and TRBJ2-7, with 10 bases identical to TRBD2. Germline CDR1 is SQVTM and CDR2 is ANQGSEA. V shed 6 bases and J 3 bases; nucleotides not matched to a gene: 5. CDR3 length: 13 residues. The CDR3 region has the DNA TGCAGCGTCGGCGGGACTAGCGACTACGAGCAGTACTTC. It encodes CSVGGTSDYEQYF.

On this clonotype itself: The junction shows a germline mismatch at one end, possibly a read error. DNA of the CDR3: TGTGCCTACCAGGTCGAGGGCTACGATCAGTACTTC. Translation: CAYQVEGYDQYF. The chain joins TRBV28 to TRBJ2-7, with D maybe TRBD2 (5 bases). CDR3 length equals 12 residues. CDR1 is MDHEN and CDR2 is SYDVKM in the germline V gene.

The J gene is TRBJ2-2, the V gene TRBV7-2; the D gene is possibly TRBD1 (6 bases). V gave up 6 bases and J gave up 2 bases, with 10 bases separating them. The CDR3 runs to 14 residues. Germline V gene sequence: CDR1 SGHTA, CDR2 FQGNSA. The CDR3 loop reads CASRQQGNTGELFF. The DNA for the CDR3 is TGTGCCAGCAGGCAACAGGGCAACACCGGGGAGCTGTTTTTT.

V gene TRBV12-3 or TRBV12-4 combines with J gene TRBJ1-5, with D unresolved. The CDR3 extends over 14 amino acids. Trimming stripped 7 bases from V and 2 bases from J, with 12 bases between. The CDR3 DNA reads TGTGCCAGCACCACTAGTGAGGGCAATCAGCCCCAGCATTTT. Its protein product is CASTTSEGNQPQHF.

This clonotype was recorded at least ten times. CDR3 DNA: TGTGCCAGCAGTCCTGACGATTCACCCCTCCACTTT. As protein: CASSPDDSPLHF. The chain employs TRBV12-3 or TRBV12-4 and TRBJ1-6; D not resolved. Trimming cost V 5 bases and J 8 bases, with 7 bases left between them. The length of the CDR3 is 12 residues.

Ten or more counts support this clonotype. J is TRBJ2-5 and V is TRBV20-1; 10 bases align to TRBD2. Germline V lookup: CDR1 DFQATT, CDR2 SNEGSKA (reference sequence). CDR3 length: 15 residues. V was clipped by 1 base and J by 0 bases; unmatched bases: 2. CDR3 loop: CSARASGRHQETQYF. CDR3 nucleotide sequence: TGCAGTGCTAGAGCTAGCGGGAGACACCAAGAGACCCAGTACTTC.

This clonotype was counted a few times. One end of the junction does not line up with germline, which may come from a read error. The chain combines TRBV12-3 or TRBV12-4 with TRBJ2-4; D is uncertain. CDR3 size: 12 residues. The CDR3 protein is CASSLGTAIKYF. For the CDR3, the DNA is TGTGCCAGCAGTTTAGGAACTGCCATTAAGTACTTC.

Many counts were recorded for this clonotype. An end of the junction does not agree with germline; a read error may underlie this. This rearrangement joins TRBV15 to TRBJ2-7, with D perhaps TRBD1 (5 bases). This CDR3 is built from 15 residues. In germline, CDR1 is LNHNV, CDR2 YYDKDF (reference sequence). The CDR3, as DNA: TGTGCCATCAGCAGAGCAGGGCAGTTCCCCTACGAGCAGTACTTC. Its translation is CAISRAGQFPYEQYF.

V gene TRBV25-1 combines with J gene TRBJ2-7, with 9 nucleotides matching TRBD1. The CDR3 is 15 amino acids. Germline-derived CDR1 and CDR2 are MGHDK and SYGVNS. With V trimmed by 4 bases and J by 0 bases, 4 bases remained unmatched. CDR3 bases: TGTGCCAGCAGTGGACAACAGGGGGCCTCCTACGAGCAGTACTTC. Protein: CASSGQQGASYEQYF.

The rearrangement joins TRBV5-1 to TRBJ1-1; TRBD1 aligns across 7 bases. V trimming: 5 bases; J trimming: 6 bases; junction bases outside the gene matches: 4. Germline V gene lookup returns CDR1 SGHRS and CDR2 YFSETQ. CDR3 length: 12 residues. For the CDR3, the DNA is TGCGCCAGCAGATTGACAGGGCCTGAAGCTTTCTTT. Translation: CASRLTGPEAFF.

This clonotype was found many times. V is TRBV7-8 and J is TRBJ2-7, with D possibly being TRBD2 (6 bases). CDR3 length equals 15 residues. V lost 5 bases and J 2 bases, leaving 16 bases between the germline ends. Germline V gives CDR1 SGHVS, CDR2 FQNEAQ. The CDR3 coding sequence is TGTGCCAGCAGCACTTACGGGACTGACACCTACGAGCAGTACTTC. Protein product: CASSTYGTDTYEQYF.

This sequence joins TRBV7-9 and TRBJ2-7, with no clear D. V was clipped by 4 bases and J by 3 bases, with 10 bases between them. The V gene's germline CDR1 is SEHNR and CDR2 FQNEAQ (reference sequence). CDR3 length equals 13 residues. The CDR3 here is CASSSTAFYEQYF. In nucleotides, the CDR3 is TGTGCCAGCAGCTCGACTGCCTTCTACGAGCAGTACTTC. Filled out from reference TRBV7-9 and TRBJ2-7, the complete variable domain reads DTGVSQNPRHKITKRGQNVTFRCDPISEHNRLYWYRQTLGQGPEFLTYFQNEAQLEKSRLLSDRFSAERPKGSFSTLEIQRTEQGDSAMYLCASSSTAFYEQYFGPGTRLTVT.

This clonotype was seen a single time. A much larger clone is a single base away; this may be a read error. The chain recombines TRBV7-9 with TRBJ1-1, with D perhaps matching TRBD1 (5 bases). Germline loops: CDR1 SEHNR, CDR2 FQNEAQ (reference sequence). The CDR3 has 14 amino acids. CDR3 protein: CASSLPGTAWGALF. Here the CDR3 DNA reads TGTGCCAGCAGCTTACCCGGGACCGCCTGGGGAGCTTTATTT. The full variable domain, with the rest looked up from reference TRBV7-9 and TRBJ1-1, is DTGVSQNPRHKITKRGQNVTFRCDPISEHNRLYWYRQTLGQGPEFLTYFQNEAQLEKSRLLSDRFSAERPKGSFSTLEIQRTEQGDSAMYLCASSLPGTAWGALFGQGTRLTVV.

This clonotype was observed at least ten times. The chain employs TRBV10-3 and TRBJ2-6; 7 bases agree with TRBD2. The CDR3 consists of 14 residues. The germline gives CDR1 ENHRY, CDR2 SYGVKD. CDR3 in amino acids: CAVGGNPGANVLTF. CDR3 sequence (DNA): TGTGCTGTCGGGGGGAACCCTGGGGCCAACGTCCTGACTTTC.

The gene calls are TRBV19 and TRBJ2-6, with D possibly TRBD1 on 5 matching bases. V gave up 3 bases and J gave up 1 base, with 10 bases separating them. The germline V gene has CDR1 LNHDA and CDR2 SQIVND (reference sequence). The CDR3 length is 16 residues. As DNA, the CDR3 is TGTGCCAGTAGTATGGCCCAGGGTTCTGGGGCCAACGTCCTGACTTTC. The encoded protein is CASSMAQGSGANVLTF.

Worth noting for this clonotype: Just one base apart from a much larger clone, this may be a read error. The rearrangement joins TRBV28 to TRBJ2-5, with D uncertain. Germline values: CDR1 MDHEN, CDR2 SYDVKM. The CDR3 has 13 residues. Trimming removed 5 bases from V and 5 bases from J, with 12 bases in between. DNA of the CDR3: TGTGCCAGCAGTCTTCGAATTTTTGAGACCCAGTACTTC. This encodes CASSLRIFETQYF.

This clonotype was recorded many times. The V gene is TRBV29-1, the J gene TRBJ2-5, with D perhaps being TRBD1 or TRBD2 (5 bases each). From germline, CDR1 is SQVTM and CDR2 ANQGSEA. The CDR3 is 13 amino acids. Deletions cut 6 bases from V and 2 bases from J, with 13 bases between. The CDR3 spells CSVDRDGQETQYF. The CDR3 DNA follows: TGCAGCGTGGATCGGGACGGACAAGAGACCCAGTACTTC.

This clonotype was seen at least ten times. This chain joins TRBV6-1 and TRBJ1-5; D may be TRBD1 (6 bases). Germline V lookup: CDR1 MNHNS, CDR2 SASEGT. V lost 6 bases to trimming and J lost 0 bases, with 12 bases between them. The CDR3 contains 15 residues. This CDR3 is CASRTTGYSNQPQHF. The CDR3 bases are TGTGCCAGCAGGACGACAGGATATAGCAATCAGCCCCAGCATTTT.